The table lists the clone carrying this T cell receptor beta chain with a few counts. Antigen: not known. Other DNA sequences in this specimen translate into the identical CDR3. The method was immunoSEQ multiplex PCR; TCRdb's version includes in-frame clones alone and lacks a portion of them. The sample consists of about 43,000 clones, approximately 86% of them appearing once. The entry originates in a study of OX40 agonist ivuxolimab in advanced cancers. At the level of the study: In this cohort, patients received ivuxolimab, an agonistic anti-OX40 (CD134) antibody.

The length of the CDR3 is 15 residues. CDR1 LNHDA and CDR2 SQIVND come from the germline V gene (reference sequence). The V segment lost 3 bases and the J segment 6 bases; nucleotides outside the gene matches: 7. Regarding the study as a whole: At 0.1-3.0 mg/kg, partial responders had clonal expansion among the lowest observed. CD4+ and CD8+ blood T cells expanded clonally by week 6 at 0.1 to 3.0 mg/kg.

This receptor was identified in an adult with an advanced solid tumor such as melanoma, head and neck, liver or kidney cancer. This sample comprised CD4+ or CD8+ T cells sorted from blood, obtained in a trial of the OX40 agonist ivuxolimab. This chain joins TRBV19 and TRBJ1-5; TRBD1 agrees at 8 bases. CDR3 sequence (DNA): TGTGCCAGTAGTATGGGGACAGGTGGGGGTCAGCCCCAGCATTTT. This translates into CASSMGTGGGQPQHF.